This T cell receptor beta chain originates from a study of STAT5B mutations in CD4+ large granular lymphocyte leukemia. The overall study: Among healthy controls, a particular HLA allele went with more CDR3 'QG' motifs. Study-wide results and caveats: Compared with healthy controls (2/35), patient top clones favored TRBV06 (8/27). CD4-sorted patient repertoires seemed more clonal than healthy CD4+ repertoires.

Original data processing: A productive frequency of 2.59 x 10-5 was the lowest detectable. Produced via immunoSEQ multiplex PCR; TCRdb's table is partial and in-frame only. V and J calls plus clone size are reproduced from that table; the DNA served to infer D and trimming. The sample has about 40,000 clones, roughly 76% seen once. The germline V and J ends were trimmed by 0 bases and 7 bases, with 13 bases remaining between them. The CDR3 runs to 14 residues. Germline CDR1 is SGDLS and CDR2 is YYNGEE. This clone was observed a handful of times. The antigen remains undetermined. This TCR came from a human donor in good health. The sample was CD4+ T cells from blood buffy coats. The chain employs TRBV9 and TRBJ1-2, with D perhaps TRBD1 (5 bases). CDR3 DNA: TGTGCCAGCAGCGTAGGGGGCCGAGTCGGTGGCTACACCTTC. Residues: CASSVGGRVGGYTF.